The source of this TCR beta chain is a study of PD-1 blockade in classical Hodgkin lymphoma. Overall study context: Patients had nivolumab dosed at 3 mg/kg, delivered intravenously every 2 weeks.

This clone was detected once. Its antigen is not identified. Specified time point: cycle 4 day 1 (C4D1), after 5 to 7 weeks of nivolumab. Brentuximab vedotin exposure varied, and every patient relapsed after autologous stem cell transplantation. Using immunoSEQ multiplex PCR, the repertoire was profiled, and TCRdb retains in-frame clones only, with some absent. The repertoire includes 50,000 or so clones, around 91% of them detected once, and about 15% sits in the top ten. J gave up 4 bases and V 6 bases, and 1 base lay outside the gene matches. The CDR3 spans 14 residues. Germline CDR1 reads MGHRA; CDR2 reads YSYEKL. Study results and caveats: Repertoires differed for reasons still undefined, possibly disease activity or prior therapy. Baseline diversity in complete responders resembled that of newly diagnosed patients.

This receptor was identified in a human donor with classical Hodgkin lymphoma. The sequencing here drew on peripheral blood mononuclear cells (PBMCs), taken before the fourth cycle of nivolumab. The genes are TRBV4-1 and TRBJ1-4; 11 positions agree with TRBD1. The CDR3 loop reads CASSGTGGNEKLFF. The CDR3 region has the DNA TGCGCCAGCAGTGGGACAGGGGGTAATGAAAAACTGTTTTTT.